This T cell receptor beta chain was retrieved from a study of cytomegalovirus exposure and HLA in healthy donors. Findings of the study overall: Under in vitro conditions, a few CMV-associated chains were confirmed as specific for CMV antigens.

Data came from immunoSEQ multiplex PCR; TCRdb stores just in-frame clones and leaves some out. The data hold a few hundred thousand clones, with 65% to 90% observed a single time. Remarks on this clone: The antigen remains undetermined. This sample also contains other DNA sequences that code for the same CDR3.

CDR1 is GTSNPN and CDR2 is SVGIG in the germline V gene (reference sequence). The CDR3 is made up of 13 amino acids. V was pared by 0 bases and J by 4 bases, with 1 base of the junction left unmatched. The TCR originated in a young woman in good health and CMV-seronegative. The chain has TRBV30 and TRBJ2-5; 8 positions match TRBD1. Sequencing was carried out using PBMCs. CDR3 coding DNA: TGTGCCTGGAGTGTACAGGGGGGAGAGACCCAGTACTTC. This gives the protein CAWSVQGGETQYF.